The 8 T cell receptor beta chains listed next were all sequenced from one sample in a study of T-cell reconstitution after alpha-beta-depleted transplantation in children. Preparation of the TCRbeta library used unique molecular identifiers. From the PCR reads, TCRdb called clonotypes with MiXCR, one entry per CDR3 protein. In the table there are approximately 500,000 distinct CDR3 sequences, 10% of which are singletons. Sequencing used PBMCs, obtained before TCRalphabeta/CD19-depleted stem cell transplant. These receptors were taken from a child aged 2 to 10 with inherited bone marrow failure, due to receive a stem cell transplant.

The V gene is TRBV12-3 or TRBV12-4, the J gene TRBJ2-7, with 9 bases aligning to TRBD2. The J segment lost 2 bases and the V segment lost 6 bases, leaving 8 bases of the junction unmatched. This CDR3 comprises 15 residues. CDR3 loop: CASRRREGPTYEQYF. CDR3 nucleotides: TGTGCCAGCAGGAGGCGGGAGGGCCCAACCTACGAGCAGTACTTC.

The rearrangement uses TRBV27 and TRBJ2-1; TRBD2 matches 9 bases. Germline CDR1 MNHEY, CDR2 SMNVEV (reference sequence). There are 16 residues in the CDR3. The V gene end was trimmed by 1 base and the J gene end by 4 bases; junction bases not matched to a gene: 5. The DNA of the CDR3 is TGTGCCAGCAGTTTATTTAGCGGGAGTGGGTACAATGAGCAGTTCTTC. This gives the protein CASSLFSGSGYNEQFF.

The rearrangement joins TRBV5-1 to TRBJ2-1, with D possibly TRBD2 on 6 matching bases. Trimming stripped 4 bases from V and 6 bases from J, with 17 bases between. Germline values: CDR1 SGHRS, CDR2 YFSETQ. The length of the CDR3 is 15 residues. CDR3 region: CASSIMPGEGNEQFF. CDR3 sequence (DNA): TGCGCCAGCAGCATTATGCCGGGAGAAGGCAATGAGCAGTTCTTC.

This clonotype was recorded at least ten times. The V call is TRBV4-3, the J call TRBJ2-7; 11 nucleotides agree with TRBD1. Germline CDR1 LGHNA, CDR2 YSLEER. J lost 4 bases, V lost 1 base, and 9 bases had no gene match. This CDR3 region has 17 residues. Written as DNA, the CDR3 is TGCGCCAGCAGCCAAGTGCCGGACAGGGGGCGCAGTTACGAGCAGTACTTC. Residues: CASSQVPDRGRSYEQYF.

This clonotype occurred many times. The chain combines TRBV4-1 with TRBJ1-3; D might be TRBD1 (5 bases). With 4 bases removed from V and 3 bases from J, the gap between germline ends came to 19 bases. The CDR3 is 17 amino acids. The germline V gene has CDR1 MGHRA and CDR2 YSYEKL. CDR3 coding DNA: TGCGCCAGCAGCCTCGGACACAAGGAAGCGATTGGAAACACCATATATTTT. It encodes CASSLGHKEAIGNTIYF.

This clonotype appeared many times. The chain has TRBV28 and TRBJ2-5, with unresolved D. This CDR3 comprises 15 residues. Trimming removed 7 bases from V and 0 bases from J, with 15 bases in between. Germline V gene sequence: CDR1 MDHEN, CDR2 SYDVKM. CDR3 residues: CASNPFDEYQETQYF. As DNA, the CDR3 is TGTGCCAGCAACCCTTTCGATGAGTACCAAGAGACCCAGTACTTC.

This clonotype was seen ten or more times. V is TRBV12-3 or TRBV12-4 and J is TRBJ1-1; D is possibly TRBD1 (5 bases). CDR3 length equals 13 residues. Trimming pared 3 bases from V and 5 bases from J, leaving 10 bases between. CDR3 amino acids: CASSFGGFTEAFF. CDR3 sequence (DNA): TGTGCCAGCAGTTTCGGGGGTTTTACTGAAGCTTTCTTT.

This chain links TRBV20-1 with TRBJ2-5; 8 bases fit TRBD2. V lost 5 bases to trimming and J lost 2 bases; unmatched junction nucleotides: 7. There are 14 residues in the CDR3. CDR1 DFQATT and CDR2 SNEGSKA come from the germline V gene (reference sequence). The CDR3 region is CSARGGAGQETQYF. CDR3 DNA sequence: TGCAGTGCTCGGGGGGGGGCCGGGCAAGAGACCCAGTACTTC.